Listed below are T cell receptor beta chains from one sample, sequenced in a study of blood T cell repertoires in COVID-19. This table comes from immunoSEQ multiplex PCR, and its TCRdb copy is limited to in-frame clones, with some not included. The sample lists 110,000 to 150,000 clones, around 86% occurring once. Sequencing was performed on PBMCs or T cells enriched from blood (not recorded which). The receptors stem from a man aged 45 to 65 who had recovered from COVID-19. Both conserved end residues are part of each CDR3. The D gene is left open where the match is weak. Clone size, where shown, is once, few, many, or a class for clones that have expanded.

TRBD1,TRBJ1-2,once,TRBV10-3,TGTGCCATCAGTGAGTCGGGCAGGGGGCTACAAGGCTACACCTTC,CAISESGRGLQGYTF
.,TRBJ1-5,.,TRBV6-2/TRBV6-3,TGTGCCAGCAGTCCCTCGCGAAAGGGGCCAACACTTAGCAATCAGCCCCAGCATTTT,CASSPSRKGPTLSNQPQHF
TRBD1,TRBJ1-6,.,TRBV4-3,TGCGCCAGCAGCCAAGGCGGTGGACAGGGGGCTTGGCAACCCCTCCACTTT,CASSQGGGQGAWQPLHF
TRBD1,TRBJ1-4,once,TRBV14,TGTGCCAGCAGCCCTCCGGGACAGACTAATGAAAAACTGTTTTTT,CASSPPGQTNEKLFF
TRBD1,TRBJ1-2,.,TRBV5-4,TGTGCCAGCAGCTCTGCCAGGACAGGGGGCGGCTACACCTTC,CASSSARTGGGYTF
.,TRBJ1-3,.,TRBV15,TGTGCCACCAGCATGAAGGGACTCTCGGCTGGAAACACCATATATTTT,CATSMKGLSAGNTIYF
.,TRBJ1-1,.,TRBV28,TGTGCCAGCAGTTCGCAGAGGGTGACAACGAACACTGAAGCTTTCTTT,CASSSQRVTTNTEAFF
.,TRBJ2-2,.,TRBV7-3,TGTGCCAGCAGCTTAAGCGGGATTGGCACCGGGGAGCTGTTTTTT,CASSLSGIGTGELFF
TRBD1,TRBJ1-3,.,TRBV29-1,TGCAGCGTGCTTCAGGACAGGGACTACGGAAACACCATATATTTT,CSVLQDRDYGNTIYF
TRBD1,TRBJ1-5,.,TRBV2,TGTGCCAGCAATCCAGACAGGGGGTATCAGCCCCAGCATTTT,CASNPDRGYQPQHF
TRBD1,TRBJ1-2,once,TRBV27,TGTGCCAGCAGTCTGCTACGAACGGGTAGGGGGCTCTATGGCTACACCTTC,CASSLLRTGRGLYGYTF
.,TRBJ1-5,.,TRBV1,.,CTGGGRVSGVRNQPQHF
TRBD1,TRBJ1-2,.,TRBV7-2,TGTGCCAGCAGCTTAGTTGTACAGGGGGCGAAGGGCTACACCTTC,CASSLVVQGAKGYTF
.,TRBJ1-2,.,TRBV7-9,TGTGCCAGCAGCGCACAGGGTGCAGGTGGCTACACCTTC,CASSAQGAGGYTF
TRBD1,TRBJ2-1,.,TRBV5-8,TGTGCCAGCAGCACGACAGGGGTTGCTCTCTACAATGAGCAGTTCTTC,CASSTTGVALYNEQFF
TRBD1,TRBJ1-4,.,TRBV28,TGTGCCAGCAGTGGGACAGGGGGCACTAATGAAAAACTGTTTTTT,CASSGTGGTNEKLFF
TRBD1,TRBJ1-5,once,TRBV2,TGTGCCAGCAGTGCGGACAGGGGGCCTAGTCAGCCCCAGCATTTT,CASSADRGPSQPQHF
.,TRBJ1-1,.,TRBV28,TGTGCCAGCAGAATTCACCGGGAAGCTTTCTTT,CASRIHREAFF
TRBD1,TRBJ1-5,.,TRBV15,TGTGCCACCAGCAAAGCCCGACAGGGGACCCCTCGTCCCCAGCATTTT,CATSKARQGTPRPQHF
TRBD1,TRBJ1-5,.,TRBV6-2/TRBV6-3,TGTGCCAGCAGTCATCTTAGGGGGCAAGGGGTTCAGCCCCAGCATTTT,CASSHLRGQGVQPQHF
.,TRBJ1-2,.,TRBV7-2,TGTGCCAGCAGCTTCTGGGACGGGGGAGATGGCTACACCTTC,CASSFWDGGDGYTF
.,TRBJ2-5,medium-sized,TRBV11-2,TGTGCCAGCAGCCTTCTCGGCGGAGCAGAGACCCAGTACTTC,CASSLLGGAETQYF
TRBD1,TRBJ2-2,.,TRBV9,TGTGCCAGCAGCACGCAGGGGGCCTCCGGGGAGCTGTTTTTT,CASSTQGASGELFF
.,TRBJ1-1,.,TRBV29-1,TGCAGCGTTGTAAGAGAGTTGGACACTGAAGCTTTCTTT,CSVVRELDTEAFF
TRBD1,TRBJ1-2,.,TRBV4-2,TGTGCCAGCAGCCAAGGGGACAGGGTGGGGTATGGCTACACCTTC,CASSQGDRVGYGYTF
.,TRBJ2-2,few,TRBV7-3,TGTGCCAGCAGCGAGGCCAGGGTCAGGAACACCGGGGAGCTGTTTTTT,CASSEARVRNTGELFF
.,TRBJ1-2,.,TRBV28,TGTGCCAGCACGGGGGGCAGGGGTTCTCGAGGCTACACCTTC,CASTGGRGSRGYTF
TRBD1,TRBJ2-1,few,TRBV11-2,TGTGCCAGCAGCTTAGGACAGGGTTACTACAATGAGCAGTTCTTC,CASSLGQGYYNEQFF
.,TRBJ2-7,.,TRBV7-8,TGTGCCAGCAGCTTCCTTCCTTGGCGGGGCGAAGGGTACGAGCAGTACTTC,CASSFLPWRGEGYEQYF